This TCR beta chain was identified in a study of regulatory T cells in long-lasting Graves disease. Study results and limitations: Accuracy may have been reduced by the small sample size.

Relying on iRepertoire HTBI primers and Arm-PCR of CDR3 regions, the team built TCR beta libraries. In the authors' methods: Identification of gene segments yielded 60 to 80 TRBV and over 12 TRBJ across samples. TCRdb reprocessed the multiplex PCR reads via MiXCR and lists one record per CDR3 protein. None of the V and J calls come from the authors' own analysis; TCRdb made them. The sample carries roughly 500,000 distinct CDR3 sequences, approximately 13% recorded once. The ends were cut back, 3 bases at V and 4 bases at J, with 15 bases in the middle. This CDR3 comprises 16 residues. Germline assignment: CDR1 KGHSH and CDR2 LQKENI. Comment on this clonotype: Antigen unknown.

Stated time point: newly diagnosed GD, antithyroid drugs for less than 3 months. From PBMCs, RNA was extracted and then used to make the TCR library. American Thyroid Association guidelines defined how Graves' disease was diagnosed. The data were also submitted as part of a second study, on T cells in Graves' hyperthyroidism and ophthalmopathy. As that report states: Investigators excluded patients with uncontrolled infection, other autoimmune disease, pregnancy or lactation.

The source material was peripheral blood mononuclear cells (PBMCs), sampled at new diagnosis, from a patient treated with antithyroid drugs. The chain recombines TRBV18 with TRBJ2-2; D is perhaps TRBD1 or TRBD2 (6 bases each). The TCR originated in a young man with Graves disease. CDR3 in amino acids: CASSPRQGRSTGELFF. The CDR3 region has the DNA TGTGCCAGCTCACCCCGGCAGGGGAGGTCCACCGGGGAGCTGTTTTTT. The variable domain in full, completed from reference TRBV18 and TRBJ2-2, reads NAGVMQNPRHLVRRRGQEARLRCSPMKGHSHVYWYRQLPEEGLKFMVYLQKENIIDESGMPKERFSAEFPKEGPSILRIQQVVRGDSAAYFCASSPRQGRSTGELFFGEGSRLTVL.